These 19 T cell receptor beta chains originate from one sample sequenced in a study of CD8 T cells in ankylosing spondylitis. TCRdb analysed the 5' RACE reads with MiXCR anew, one entry per CDR3 protein. The sample carries roughly 670,000 distinct CDR3 sequences, under 20% recorded once. Study-wide findings and caveats: Ankylosing spondylitis blood appeared to be characterized by a TCR beta motif of 7 to 9 highly homologous variants.

Their cognate antigens are unknown. Material: blood, either unsorted or a sorted T cell fraction (not recorded which). The receptor set was obtained from a male donor with ankylosing spondylitis.

This clonotype was found a few times. V is TRBV20-1 and J is TRBJ2-7; D remains unclear. V lost 4 bases, J lost 3 bases, and 10 bases lay in between. The CDR3 covers 12 residues. Germline V lookup: CDR1 DFQATT, CDR2 SNEGSKA (reference sequence). The CDR3 reads CSANGMSYEQYF. CDR3 DNA sequence: TGCAGTGCTAATGGTATGAGCTACGAGCAGTACTTC.

The chain employs TRBV4-1 and TRBJ2-7; no firm D call. This CDR3 contains 16 residues. Germline lookup yields CDR1 MGHRA and CDR2 YSYEKL. V dropped 0 bases and J dropped 1 base, with 13 bases sitting between them. The CDR3 DNA sequence: TGCGCCAGCAGCCAAGACCCCCTTGGACGGTCCTACGAGCAGTACTTC. Its protein product is CASSQDPLGRSYEQYF.

V is TRBV6-2 or TRBV6-3 and J is TRBJ2-5; D gene uncertain. Looked up from germline, CDR1 is MNHEY and CDR2 is SVGEGT. The V and J ends lost 7 bases and 4 bases respectively, with 7 bases between them. This CDR3 spans 11 amino acids. CDR3 bases: TGTGCCAGCACCACCACAGAGACCCAGTACTTC. It is translated as CASTTTETQYF.

This rearrangement joins TRBV7-9 to TRBJ2-7; 8 bases map to TRBD2. The J segment lost 0 bases and the V segment lost 1 base, leaving 5 bases of the junction unmatched. The germline V gene encodes CDR1 SEHNR and CDR2 FQNEAQ (reference sequence). The CDR3 length is 16 residues. The CDR3 here is CASSLVEAGDSYEQYF. DNA for the CDR3: TGTGCCAGCAGCTTAGTGGAAGCGGGGGACTCCTACGAGCAGTACTTC.

This clonotype was picked up a small number of times. J is TRBJ2-7 and V is TRBV3-1; 7 nucleotides align to TRBD2. The V gene's germline CDR1 is LGHDT and CDR2 YNNKEL (reference sequence). The length of the CDR3 is 16 residues. The ends lost 4 bases at V and 2 bases at J; junction bases unmatched: 11. The CDR3 protein is CASSPLWLAEPYEQYF. CDR3 DNA sequence: TGTGCCAGCAGCCCCCTTTGGCTAGCGGAGCCCTACGAGCAGTACTTC.

V usage is TRBV15 and J usage is TRBJ2-7; no firm D call. The CDR3 has 14 residues. Germline CDR1 is LNHNV and CDR2 is YYDKDF (reference sequence). V was trimmed by 0 bases and J by 5 bases, leaving 11 bases between them. CDR3 nucleotides: TGTGCCACCAGCAGAGATAAGGCGGCGGACGAGCAGTACTTC. Residues: CATSRDKAADEQYF.

This clonotype was detected a few times. The chain uses TRBV10-3 and TRBJ1-5, with no clear D. CDR1 and CDR2 from the germline V gene are ENHRY and SYGVKD. CDR3 length: 13 residues. Trimming took 7 bases from V and 4 from J, leaving 11 bases between them. The CDR3 DNA sequence: TGTGCCATCAAGGGCGCAGCAAATCAGCCCCAGCATTTT. It codes for CAIKGAANQPQHF.

This clonotype has a handful of counts. The rearrangement links TRBV4-1 to TRBJ2-1; TRBD2 aligns across 11 bases. This CDR3 has 15 amino acids. Germline CDR1 MGHRA, CDR2 YSYEKL. Unmatched junction bases numbered 6, after V lost 3 bases and J lost 8 bases. This CDR3 is CASSHLAGGPDEQFF. The CDR3 nucleotides are TGCGCCAGCAGCCACTTAGCGGGAGGGCCCGATGAGCAGTTCTTC.

In its sample, this clonotype was seen many times. This sequence joins TRBV18 and TRBJ2-7; 8 nucleotides match TRBD1. The CDR3 runs 13 residues. Germline V gene data show CDR1 as KGHSH and CDR2 as LQKENI. The J segment lost 2 bases and the V segment lost 8 bases, leaving 5 bases of the junction unmatched. CDR3 region: CASSPTGAYEQYF. CDR3 nucleotides: TGTGCCAGCAGCCCGACAGGGGCCTACGAGCAGTACTTC.

The table lists this clonotype with a few counts. The gene calls are TRBV27 and TRBJ2-6; D remains ambiguous. The CDR3 totals 13 residues. The V end lost 4 bases, the J end lost 3 bases, and 4 bases lay between the germline ends. The germline gives CDR1 MNHEY, CDR2 SMNVEV (reference sequence). For the CDR3, the DNA is TGTGCCAGCAGTTGGGTTGGGGCCAACGTCCTGACTTTC. As protein: CASSWVGANVLTF.

This clonotype was observed a handful of times. The V call is TRBV30, the J call TRBJ2-7; 7 bases are a match to TRBD1. Losses at the gene ends were 2 bases for V and 7 bases for J; bases not matched to a gene: 11. Germline V lookup: CDR1 GTSNPN, CDR2 SVGIG (reference sequence). This CDR3 is built from 14 residues. The DNA of the CDR3 is TGTGCCTGGAGTACCGGGACAGCCTCGGGGGAGCAGTACTTC. Translation: CAWSTGTASGEQYF.

This chain joins TRBV7-3 and TRBJ2-3, with D maybe TRBD2 (6 bases). The germline gives CDR1 SGHTA, CDR2 FQGTGA. V lost 1 base and J 1 base, leaving 9 bases between the germline ends. The CDR3 loop spans 15 amino acids. CDR3 nucleotide sequence: TGTGCCAGCAGCTTAATACCGGGAGGCACAGATACGCAGTATTTT. Translating it yields CASSLIPGGTDTQYF.

V is TRBV7-2 and J is TRBJ2-3; no definite D call. Trimming pared 1 base from V and 0 bases from J, leaving 11 bases between. Per germline, CDR1 SGHTA and CDR2 FQGNSA. This CDR3 has 16 amino acids. The CDR3 sequence: CASSLVVSTSTDTQYF. CDR3 in DNA: TGTGCCAGCAGCTTAGTAGTCAGTACTAGCACAGATACGCAGTATTTT.

This clonotype has a handful of counts. This chain connects TRBV3-1 to TRBJ2-1, with D perhaps TRBD1 or TRBD2 (5 bases each). The ends were cut back, 3 bases at V and 5 bases at J, with 32 bases in the middle. CDR3 size: 21 residues. Per the germline V gene, CDR1 is LGHDT and CDR2 is YNNKEL (reference sequence). The CDR3 DNA reads TGTGCCAGCAGCCAGATCTTGAGGAGCTTTTGGGACCGAACCCTTCACAATGAGCAGTTCTTC. This codes for CASSQILRSFWDRTLHNEQFF.

The chain is built from TRBV18 and TRBJ1-5; weak D call: TRBD1 (6 bases). Trimming took 4 bases from V and 7 from J, leaving 14 bases between them. Germline V gives CDR1 KGHSH, CDR2 LQKENI. This CDR3 region has 14 residues. The CDR3 sequence: CASSQTGRDQPQHF. DNA of the CDR3: TGTGCCAGCTCACAGACAGGTCGGGACCAGCCCCAGCATTTT.

This clonotype was seen only once. The genes are TRBV2 and TRBJ2-1; D gene unclear. The germline V gene has CDR1 SNHLY and CDR2 FYNNEI. CDR3 length: 15 amino acids. Trimming removed 3 bases from V and 2 bases from J, with 11 bases in between. The CDR3: CASSEVDTPYNEQFF. DNA of the CDR3: TGTGCCAGCAGTGAGGTGGATACCCCCTACAATGAGCAGTTCTTC.

The chain joins TRBV12-3 or TRBV12-4 to TRBJ1-1, with D uncertain. V was clipped by 6 bases and J by 11 bases, with 16 bases between them. This CDR3 comprises 12 residues. The CDR3 region is CASRRLQSGAFF. The CDR3 DNA reads as TGTGCCAGCAGGCGACTCCAATCGGGGGCTTTCTTT.

This clonotype appeared a few times. The chain is built from TRBV24-1 and TRBJ2-1; perhaps TRBD2 as D (5 bases). The CDR3 is made up of 13 amino acids. The V end lost 1 base, the J end lost 13 bases, and 13 bases lay between the germline ends. The germline V gene encodes CDR1 KGHDR and CDR2 SFDVKD. The CDR3 coding sequence is TGTGCCACCAGTGATTTTTCGGGGATGAGACAGTTCTTC. The encoded protein is CATSDFSGMRQFF.

This clonotype was seen only a few times. V and J are TRBV4-1 and TRBJ2-1; 9 bases fit TRBD2. This CDR3 spans 16 amino acids. Germline V gene lookup returns CDR1 MGHRA and CDR2 YSYEKL. V lost 4 bases and J lost 10; bases outside the gene matches: 14. CDR3 bases: TGCGCCAGCAGCCCCTATTATAGCGGGGGAGGGAGGGAGCAGTTCTTC. Translation: CASSPYYSGGGREQFF.